What follows is one TCR beta chain and its context. The antigen is not known. The data stem from a study of human T cells and chemical hapten exposure. Across the whole study: The scalp of each patient received a weekly diphenylcyclopropenone dose for the full roughly 25-week study. Study results and limitations: PT1 expanded TCR counts and patch test score correlated positively.

Trimming took 5 bases from V and 7 from J, leaving 19 bases between them. Germline lookup yields CDR1 SGHRS and CDR2 YFSETQ. This CDR3 region has 15 residues. Time point indicated: patch test 2, 6 weeks after DPC sensitization. Treatment in this sample: therapeutic diphenylcyclopropenone sensitization with weekly scalp DPC. TCRdb called the RACE reads again in MiXCR, with one record for every CDR3 protein. The table includes fewer than 95,000 distinct CDR3 sequences, approximately 9.9% detected once. This receptor was identified in a middle-aged man with alopecia areata. Some clones in this sample may be carry-over from other donors' samples. Here the sequenced sample was whole blood, taken in connection with sensitization to the hapten diphenylcyclopropenone (DPC). The chain is built from TRBV5-1 and TRBJ2-1, with TRBD2 as a possible D gene (6 bases). The CDR3 reads CASSSSGGSGNEQFF. The CDR3 nucleotides are TGCGCCAGCAGTTCATCTGGGGGGAGTGGGAATGAGCAGTTCTTC.